This T cell receptor (beta chain) is from a study of response to subunit inactivated influenza vaccine (dated by TCRdb to 2016 to 2018). In terms of the full investigation: Deep quantitative profiling of the T cell receptor repertoire was used in the study to follow responses to a trivalent subunit inactivated influenza vaccine. What the work shows at the level of the full study, not this receptor alone: According to the authors, only a limited number of new T cells may be recruited by each seasonal influenza vaccination.

Libraries were constructed by RT-PCR. TCRdb shows the sequencer as Illumina HiSeq 2500. The public reads were reprocessed in TCRdb via fastp at Q25 and MiXCR, keeping in-frame beta chains. Each entry is one CDR3 protein sequence, shown with its most common DNA and genes. In all, the sample holds 300,000 to 350,000 distinct CDR3 sequences, and about 20% of those were seen once. The top ten clonotypes cover approximately 10% of the sample. As encoded in the germline V gene, CDR1 is MNHEY while CDR2 is SVGEGT. From cysteine to phenylalanine, the CDR3 is 14 amino acids long. The retained sequence is limited to the CDR3, 42 bases, with the frame set at the first base. V drops 7 bases and J drops 8 bases, leaving 20 bases in between. As regards this clonotype: Its antigen is unknown. Base qualities were left out, and no much larger clone turns up one base away.

Material: PBMCs from blood, obtained about 20 months after vaccination. This receptor was taken from a man between 50 and 69 years old who received an inactivated influenza vaccine. Donor details come from another sample of the same person, matched by shared clones. The sequence joins TRBV6-2 or TRBV6-3 to TRBJ1-1; the D segment cannot be called with confidence. The DNA sequence reads TGTGCCAGCACCCCCGTGGATGCGGGCCGAGAAGCTTTCTTT. It is translated as CASTPVDAGREAFF.